These T cell receptor beta chains were read from a single sample in a study of identical twins. TCRdb reanalysed the 5' RACE reads using MiXCR and keeps one entry per CDR3 protein. Of under 300,000 distinct CDR3 sequences in the sample, over 12% were seen once. The sequencing sample was made of memory (CD45RO+) T cells sorted from blood. The receptors originated from a young woman in good health. The CDR3 runs from the conserved cysteine through the conserved F or W. A D gene is named only where the DNA matches it firmly. A row's size may be missing; if present it is once, few, many or a size class.

NA NA TRBJ1-6 TRBV7-9 TGTGCCAGCAGCTTACATACAGGGAGTTCACCCCTCCACTTT CASSLHTGSSPLHF
NA few TRBJ1-2 TRBV20-1 TGCAGTGCTAGACCCGGGCCCAACTTCTACGGAGGCTACACCTTC CSARPGPNFYGGYTF
TRBD2 few TRBJ2-3 TRBV11-2 TGTGCCAGCAGCTTTAGCGGGGGGTGGCAAGATACGCAGTATTTT CASSFSGGWQDTQYF
NA few TRBJ2-7 TRBV18 TGTGCCAGCTCACCATCCCTAGGAGAGCAGTACTTC CASSPSLGEQYF
NA NA TRBJ1-2 TRBV3-1 TGTGCCAGCAGCCAAGAAGCAGACCTCTATGGCTACACCTTC CASSQEADLYGYTF
NA few TRBJ1-2 TRBV7-9 TGTGCCAGCAGCCAGGGAGATCCCTCCTATGGCTACACCTTC CASSQGDPSYGYTF
TRBD1 few TRBJ1-3 TRBV7-9 TGTGCCAGCAGTCCCGGGACAGGGCTCTCTGGAAACACCATATATTTT CASSPGTGLSGNTIYF
NA few TRBJ2-7 TRBV7-9 TGTGCCAGCAGCTTAGACATCTCCTACGAGCAGTACTTC CASSLDISYEQYF
TRBD2 few TRBJ2-7 TRBV6-1 TGTGCCAGCTTATTGGACGGGAGGGTCTACGAGCAGTACTTC CASLLDGRVYEQYF
NA NA TRBJ1-2 TRBV29-1 TGCAGCGTTGAAAAGGGAGATGGCTACACCTTC CSVEKGDGYTF
TRBD2 NA TRBJ2-5 TRBV9 TGTGCCAGCAGCGTAGGGCCGAGCGGGGCTGAGACCCAGTACTTC CASSVGPSGAETQYF
NA many TRBJ1-5 TRBV10-3 TGTGCCACCCAAGACCCTCAGGGTGGGCAGCCCCAGCATTTT CATQDPQGGQPQHF
NA few TRBJ1-1 TRBV29-1 TGCAGCGTAGGAAAGGGACTTCGGAACACTGAAGCTTTCTTT CSVGKGLRNTEAFF
TRBD2 few TRBJ2-7 TRBV30 TGTGCCTGCGGTCGACTAGCGGGAGGGCGAGAGCAGTACTTC CACGRLAGGREQYF
TRBD1 few TRBJ1-2 TRBV18 TGTGCCAGCTCACCACCGGGGACAGGCAACTATGGCTACACCTTC CASSPPGTGNYGYTF
NA medium-sized TRBJ2-3 TRBV4-3 TGCGCCAGCAGCCAAGATCCCCGAGGCACAGATACGCAGTATTTT CASSQDPRGTDTQYF
NA many TRBJ1-3 TRBV28 TGTGCCAGCACCCTACGAGGCACCGGAAACACCATATATTTT CASTLRGTGNTIYF
NA many TRBJ2-7 TRBV12-3/TRBV12-4 TGTGCCAGCAGTCTTCTCCCGGGACCCAGCTACGAGCAGTACTTC CASSLLPGPSYEQYF
NA few TRBJ2-3 TRBV10-3 TGTGCCATCAGCCCCCGAATAGGGCTCACAGATACGCAGTATTTT CAISPRIGLTDTQYF
TRBD1 medium-sized TRBJ1-2 TRBV29-1 TGCAGCGTCGGCTCGGACAGGGGGCTTTACGGGCATGGCTACACCTTC CSVGSDRGLYGHGYTF
NA many TRBJ2-1 TRBV10-2 TGCGCCAGCCGGGACAATGAGCAGTTCTTC CASRDNEQFF
NA NA TRBJ1-5 TRBV20-1 TGCAGTGCCCCGGTGGGCCCGGGCAATCAGCCCCAGCATTTT CSAPVGPGNQPQHF
NA NA TRBJ1-1 TRBV20-1 TGCAGTGCTACCCCAGACAGCAACACTGAAGCTTTCTTT CSATPDSNTEAFF
TRBD1 few TRBJ2-7 TRBV29-1 TGCAGCGCCACACAGGGGGCCATCTACGAGCAGTACTTC CSATQGAIYEQYF
NA NA TRBJ2-5 TRBV20-1 TGCAGTGCTAGCGGGGGGCTCCAAGAGACCCAGTACTTC CSASGGLQETQYF
NA few TRBJ1-2 TRBV7-8 TGTGCCAGCAGCCCTGACAGGATAGGGGGCTACACCTTC CASSPDRIGGYTF
TRBD2 few TRBJ2-7 TRBV10-3 TGTGCCATTACAAGCGGGAGTACTGACGAGCAGTACTTC CAITSGSTDEQYF
NA few TRBJ2-3 TRBV7-2 TGTGCCAGCAGCTTCGGGGCACCAGATACGCAGTATTTT CASSFGAPDTQYF
TRBD1 NA TRBJ2-7 TRBV20-1 TGCAGTGCTAGAGATTCAGATAGGACAGGGAAAAACGAGCAGTACTTC CSARDSDRTGKNEQYF
NA few TRBJ2-2 TRBV24-1 TGTGCCACCAGTGAAGGGAGGAACACCGGGGAGCTGTTTTTT CATSEGRNTGELFF
NA NA TRBJ2-3 TRBV5-1 TGCGCCAGCAGCTTGGCGCGGCGGGGTGACACAGATACGCAGTATTTT CASSLARRGDTDTQYF
TRBD2 few TRBJ2-1 TRBV4-1 TGCGCCAGCAGCACGATTAGCGGGACACGGAATGAGCAGTTCTTC CASSTISGTRNEQFF
TRBD1 NA TRBJ1-5 TRBV7-9 TGTGCCAGCAGCTCAGGGGGAGGAGGAAATCAGCCCCAGCATTTT CASSSGGGGNQPQHF
NA few TRBJ2-5 TRBV7-2 TGTGCCAGCAGTTTTAGGGGGTCGAAAGAGACCCAGTACTTC CASSFRGSKETQYF
TRBD1 few TRBJ1-4 TRBV9 TGTGCCAGCAGCCCGAGGGGGCAGTTTAATGAAAAACTGTTTTTT CASSPRGQFNEKLFF
NA NA TRBJ2-3 TRBV20-1 TGCAGTGCTAGTGACCGCTCCACAGATACGCAGTATTTT CSASDRSTDTQYF
TRBD2 few TRBJ2-1 TRBV20-1 TGCAGTGCTATTAGCGGGAGTTACAATGAGCAGTTCTTC CSAISGSYNEQFF
TRBD1 few TRBJ1-3 TRBV20-1 TGCAGTGCTGTTGGGACAGGGCTAGGAAACACCATATATTTT CSAVGTGLGNTIYF
NA few TRBJ2-5 TRBV7-2 TGTGCCAGCAGCTTAAGCTGGGGTCCAGAGACCCAGTACTTC CASSLSWGPETQYF
TRBD2 many TRBJ2-7 TRBV28 TGTGCCAGCAGCGCCCCCTCAGCGGGAACGACCTACGAGCAGTACTTC CASSAPSAGTTYEQYF
NA NA TRBJ2-1 TRBV7-2 TGTGCCAGCAGACCCGACGGTTACAATGAGCAGTTCTTC CASRPDGYNEQFF
NA few TRBJ2-3 TRBV12-3/TRBV12-4 TGTGCCAGCAGTTTAACCGCCGTTCGGGGCACAGATACGCAGTATTTT CASSLTAVRGTDTQYF
NA NA TRBJ1-1 TRBV5-1 TGCGCCAGCAGCTTTCACAGGGCGGGCACTGAAGCTTTCTTT CASSFHRAGTEAFF
NA many TRBJ2-5 TRBV12-5 TGTGCTAGTGGTTTGCCTAACGTTGGGGGGTTGGAGACCCAGTACTTC CASGLPNVGGLETQYF
TRBD2 NA TRBJ2-5 TRBV9 TGTGCCAGCAGCGTAGCGGCGGGAGGGGAAGAGACCCAGTACTTC CASSVAAGGEETQYF
NA NA TRBJ2-2 TRBV9 TGTGCCAGCAGCGTAGCTACCAGAACCGGGGAGCTGTTTTTT CASSVATRTGELFF
NA many TRBJ1-1 TRBV5-1 TGCGCCAGCAGCGGCCGCGGAGACGCTGAAGCTTTCTTT CASSGRGDAEAFF
NA few TRBJ1-1 TRBV3-1 TGTGCCAACAGCCAATCGGATGGAGACACTGAAGCTTTCTTT CANSQSDGDTEAFF
TRBD2 few TRBJ2-1 TRBV7-6 TGTGCCAGCAGCTTAGTGGGGGGGAGCTACAATGAGCAGTTCTTC CASSLVGGSYNEQFF
TRBD2 NA TRBJ2-5 TRBV30 TGTGCCTGGACTCTGGGGCTAGCGGAAGAGACCCAGTACTTC CAWTLGLAEETQYF
NA many TRBJ2-1 TRBV3-1 TGTGCCAGCAAGGGCTTCAACAATGAGCAGTTCTTC CASKGFNNEQFF
TRBD1 NA TRBJ2-4 TRBV12-3/TRBV12-4 TGTGCCAGCAGTGGGTCGGACAGGGCTTTTCAGTACTTC CASSGSDRAFQYF
NA NA TRBJ1-1 TRBV6-6 TGTGCCAGCAGTTACTCGAGGGTACATGAAGCTTTCTTT CASSYSRVHEAFF
NA NA TRBJ1-4 TRBV5-1 TGCGCCAGCAGCTTGGCCGGGACGAAGAATGAAAAACTGTTTTTT CASSLAGTKNEKLFF
NA NA TRBJ1-5 TRBV19 TGTGCCAGTAGTAACCCTAGGCAGGGGAGCAATCAGCCCCAGCATTTT CASSNPRQGSNQPQHF
TRBD2 few TRBJ2-7 TRBV20-1 TGCAGTGTTTGGCGCGTGTCTAGCGGGATTGGCGAGCAGTACTTC CSVWRVSSGIGEQYF